These 11 T cell receptor beta chains originate from one sample sequenced in a study of blood T cell repertoires in COVID-19. Generated by immunoSEQ multiplex PCR, the TCRdb table keeps only in-frame clones and is missing some. Of 75,000 to 90,000 clones in the sample, roughly 88% were seen once. What was sequenced was peripheral blood. The receptor set was obtained from a man aged 80 or over with acute or convalescent COVID-19.

The V and J genes are TRBV9 and TRBJ2-5, with 7 bases fitting TRBD1. The CDR3 has 17 residues. Losses at the gene ends were 3 bases for V and 0 bases for J; bases not matched to a gene: 11. The germline gives CDR1 SGDLS, CDR2 YYNGEE. The CDR3 bases are TGTGCCAGCAGCGAGCGGTCCGGGACAGTGTACCAAGAGACCCAGTACTTC. It translates to CASSERSGTVYQETQYF.

The rearrangement uses TRBV19 and TRBJ1-1, with 10 bases aligning to TRBD1. V gave up 4 bases and J gave up 3 bases; unmatched junction bases: 2. There are 14 residues in the CDR3. CDR1 is LNHDA and CDR2 is SQIVND in the germline V gene (reference sequence). The CDR3 sequence is CASSRDRGYTEAFF. The CDR3 bases are TGTGCCAGTAGTAGGGACAGGGGTTACACTGAAGCTTTCTTT.

The chain links TRBV24-1 to TRBJ2-7; 11 bases match TRBD1. Germline CDR1 reads KGHDR; CDR2 reads SFDVKD. The CDR3 sequence is 18 residues long. After removal of 7 bases from V and 5 bases from J, the junction contained 18 bases not matched to a gene. The CDR3 is CATSDSLKDRGLHDEQYF. CDR3 DNA sequence: TGTGCCACCAGCGACTCGCTAAAGGACAGGGGGCTTCATGACGAGCAGTACTTC.

This clone was seen only a few times. V gene TRBV15 combines with J gene TRBJ2-7; 8 bases fit TRBD1. The length of the CDR3 is 15 residues. The ends lost 5 bases at V and 2 bases at J; junction bases unmatched: 8. Germline CDR1 LNHNV, CDR2 YYDKDF (reference sequence). CDR3: CATSGGQVGAYEQYF. The CDR3 DNA follows: TGTGCCACCAGCGGGGGACAGGTGGGAGCCTACGAGCAGTACTTC.

The chain carries TRBV29-1 and TRBJ2-7, with D possibly being TRBD1 (5 bases). Germline CDR1 and CDR2: SQVTM and ANQGSEA. V was cut by 4 bases and J by 2 bases, with 18 bases left in between. This CDR3 spans 15 amino acids. In DNA form, the CDR3 reads TGCAGCGTTGCCAGGGAACCAAAATTAGCCTACGAGCAGTACTTC. This translates into CSVAREPKLAYEQYF.

The chain carries TRBV7-2 and TRBJ2-7; D is perhaps TRBD2 (6 bases). The CDR3 has 14 amino acids. Germline CDR1 SGHTA, CDR2 FQGNSA. V lost 4 bases and J 5 bases, leaving 15 bases between the germline ends. CDR3 bases: TGTGCCAGCAGCTCCCCACCTAGCGTGCACGAGCAGTACTTC. Protein sequence: CASSSPPSVHEQYF.

The chain couples TRBV3-1 (or the pseudogene TRBV3-2) to TRBJ1-2; weak D call: TRBD1 (5 bases). The CDR3 has 15 residues. V shed 1 base and J shed 4 bases, with 13 bases lying between them. Germline CDR1 reads LGHDT; CDR2 reads YNNKEL (reference sequence). The CDR3 bases are TGTGCCAGCAGCCAAGGAAACTCGGGGGGCTATGGCTACACCTTC. As protein: CASSQGNSGGYGYTF.

A word on this clone: A junction end diverges from the germline sequence, so it may reflect a read error. The rearrangement uses TRBV28 and TRBJ1-1; 8 bases are a match to TRBD1. Germline CDR1 is MDHEN and CDR2 is SYDVKM. The CDR3 extends over 12 amino acids. The CDR3 is CASSLAGGFSHF. The CDR3 DNA reads as TGTGCCAGCAGTTTGGCAGGGGGCTTCTCTCACTTT. Full variable domain (rest looked up from reference TRBV28 and TRBJ1-1): DVKVTQSSRYLVKRTGEKVFLECVQDMDHENMFWYRQDPGLGLRLIYFSYDVKMKEKGDIPEGYSVSREKKERFSLILESASTNQTSMYLCASSLAGGFSHFGQGTRLTVV.

This chain joins TRBV19 and TRBJ1-5; D is perhaps TRBD1 (5 bases). Deletions cut 7 bases from V and 6 bases from J, with 10 bases between. The CDR3 spans 12 residues. The V gene's germline CDR1 is LNHDA and CDR2 SQIVND (reference sequence). The CDR3 nucleotides are TGTGCCAGTAAACCTCAGGGTCAGCCCCAGCATTTT. This encodes CASKPQGQPQHF.

This chain joins TRBV7-2 and TRBJ2-7; 9 nucleotides align to TRBD2. Germline V CDR1 and CDR2: SGHTA, FQGNSA. The J segment lost 4 bases and the V segment lost 1 base, leaving 5 bases of the junction unmatched. The CDR3 consists of 15 residues. CDR3 in DNA: TGTGCCAGCAGCTTAGTGCGGGGGGGTAGGTACGAGCAGTACTTC. The encoded protein is CASSLVRGGRYEQYF.

This chain joins TRBV18 and TRBJ2-1; TRBD1 matches at 12 bases. Germline V gene lookup returns CDR1 KGHSH and CDR2 LQKENI. The CDR3 contains 16 residues. V shed 6 bases, J shed 6 bases, and the junction held 9 bases outside the gene matches. CDR3 sequence: CASSTSGTGGINEQFF. The CDR3 DNA is TGTGCCAGCTCCACCAGCGGGACAGGGGGCATCAATGAGCAGTTCTTC.